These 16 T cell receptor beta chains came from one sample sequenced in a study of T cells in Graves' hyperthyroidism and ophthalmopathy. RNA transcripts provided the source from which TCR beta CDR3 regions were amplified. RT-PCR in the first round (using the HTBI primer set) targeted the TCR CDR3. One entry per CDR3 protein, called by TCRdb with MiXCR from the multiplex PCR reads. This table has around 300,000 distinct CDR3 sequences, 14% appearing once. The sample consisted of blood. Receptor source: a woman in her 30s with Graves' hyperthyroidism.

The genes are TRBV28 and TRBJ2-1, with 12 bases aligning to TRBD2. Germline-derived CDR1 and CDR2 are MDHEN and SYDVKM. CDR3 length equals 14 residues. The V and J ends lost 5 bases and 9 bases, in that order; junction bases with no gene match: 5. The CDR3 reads CASSPLTSGGEQFF. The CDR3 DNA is TGTGCCAGCAGTCCCCTGACTAGCGGGGGTGAGCAGTTCTTC.

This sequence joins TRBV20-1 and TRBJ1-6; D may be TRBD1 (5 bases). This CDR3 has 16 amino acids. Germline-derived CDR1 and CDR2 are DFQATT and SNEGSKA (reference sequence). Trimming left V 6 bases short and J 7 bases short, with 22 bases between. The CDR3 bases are TGCAGTGCCCCGGGGCCGACTGTCCGGGCCAATTCACCCCTCCACTTT. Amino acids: CSAPGPTVRANSPLHF.

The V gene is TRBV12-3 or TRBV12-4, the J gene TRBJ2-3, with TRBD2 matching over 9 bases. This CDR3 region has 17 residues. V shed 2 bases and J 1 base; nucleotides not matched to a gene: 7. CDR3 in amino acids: CASSLRLAGPGTDTQYF. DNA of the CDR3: TGTGCCAGCAGTTTACGGCTAGCGGGGCCCGGCACAGATACGCAGTATTTT.

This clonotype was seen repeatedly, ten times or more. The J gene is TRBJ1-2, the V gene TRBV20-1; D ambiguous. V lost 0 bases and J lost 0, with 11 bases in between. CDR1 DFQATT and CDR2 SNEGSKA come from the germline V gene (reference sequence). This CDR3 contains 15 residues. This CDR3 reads CSARDPLIPNYGYTF. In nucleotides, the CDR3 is TGCAGTGCTAGAGACCCCCTTATACCTAACTATGGCTACACCTTC.

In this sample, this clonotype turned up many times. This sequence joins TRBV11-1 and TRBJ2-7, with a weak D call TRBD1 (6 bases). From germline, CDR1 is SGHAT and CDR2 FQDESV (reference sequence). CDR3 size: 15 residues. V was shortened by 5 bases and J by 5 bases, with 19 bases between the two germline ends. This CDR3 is CASSELAGERNEQYF. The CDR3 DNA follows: TGTGCCAGCAGCGAGTTGGCAGGGGAGAGAAACGAGCAGTACTTC. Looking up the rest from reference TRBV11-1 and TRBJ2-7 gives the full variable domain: EAEVAQSPRYKITEKSQAVAFWCDPISGHATLYWYRQILGQGPELLVQFQDESVVDDSQLPKDRFSAERLKGVDSTLKIQPAELGDSAMYLCASSELAGERNEQYFGPGTRLTVT.

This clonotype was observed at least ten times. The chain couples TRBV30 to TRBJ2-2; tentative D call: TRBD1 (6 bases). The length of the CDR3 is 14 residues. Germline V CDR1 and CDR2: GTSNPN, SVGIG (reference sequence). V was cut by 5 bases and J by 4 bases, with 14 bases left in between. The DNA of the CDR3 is TGTGCCTGGGGCCGGGACACCCTCACCGGGGAGCTGTTTTTT. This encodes CAWGRDTLTGELFF.

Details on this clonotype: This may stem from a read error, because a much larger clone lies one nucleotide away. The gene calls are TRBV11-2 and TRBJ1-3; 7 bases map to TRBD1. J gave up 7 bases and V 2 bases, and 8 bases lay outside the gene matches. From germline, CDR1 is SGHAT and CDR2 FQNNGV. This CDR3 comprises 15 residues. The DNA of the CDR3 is TGTGCCAGCAGCTTATGGTCGGGCAGGGGGAACACCATATATTTT. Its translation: CASSLWSGRGNTIYF.

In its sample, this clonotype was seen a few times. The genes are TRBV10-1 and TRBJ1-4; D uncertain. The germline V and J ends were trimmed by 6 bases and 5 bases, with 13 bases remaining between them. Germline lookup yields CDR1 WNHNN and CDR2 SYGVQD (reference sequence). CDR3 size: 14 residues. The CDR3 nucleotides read TGCGCCAGCAGCCGCGAGGGAGAAAATGAAAAACTGTTTTTT. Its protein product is CASSREGENEKLFF.

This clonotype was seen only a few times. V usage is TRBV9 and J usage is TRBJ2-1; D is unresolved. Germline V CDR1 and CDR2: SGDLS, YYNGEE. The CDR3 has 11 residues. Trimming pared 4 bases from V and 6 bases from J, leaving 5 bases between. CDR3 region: CASSSLNEQFF. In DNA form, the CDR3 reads TGTGCCAGCAGCAGCCTCAATGAGCAGTTCTTC.

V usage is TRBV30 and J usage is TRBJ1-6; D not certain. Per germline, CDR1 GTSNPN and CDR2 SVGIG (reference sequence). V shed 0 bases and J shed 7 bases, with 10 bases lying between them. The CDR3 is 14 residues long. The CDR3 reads CAWSVGPVNSPLHF. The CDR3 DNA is TGTGCCTGGAGTGTAGGCCCTGTGAATTCACCCCTCCACTTT.

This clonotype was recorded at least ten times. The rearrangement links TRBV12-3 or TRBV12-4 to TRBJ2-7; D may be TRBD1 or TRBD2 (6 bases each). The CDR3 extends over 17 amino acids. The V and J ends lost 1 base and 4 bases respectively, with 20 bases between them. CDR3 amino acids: CASSLDLGGYPSYEQYF. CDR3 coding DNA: TGTGCCAGCAGTTTAGACCTAGGGGGGTACCCTAGTTACGAGCAGTACTTC.

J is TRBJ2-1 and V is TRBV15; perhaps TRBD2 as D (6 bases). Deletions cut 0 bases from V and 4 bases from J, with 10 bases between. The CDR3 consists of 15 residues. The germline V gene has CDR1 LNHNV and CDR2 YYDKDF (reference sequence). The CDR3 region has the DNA TGTGCCACCAGCAGAGAAAGCGGGCCTTACAATGAGCAGTTCTTC. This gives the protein CATSRESGPYNEQFF.

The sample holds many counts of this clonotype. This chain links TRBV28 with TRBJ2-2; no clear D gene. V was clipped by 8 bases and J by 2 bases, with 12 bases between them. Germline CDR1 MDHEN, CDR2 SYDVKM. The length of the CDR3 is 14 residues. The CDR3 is CASGAGVNTGELFF. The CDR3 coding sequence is TGTGCCAGCGGAGCAGGTGTTAACACCGGGGAGCTGTTTTTT.

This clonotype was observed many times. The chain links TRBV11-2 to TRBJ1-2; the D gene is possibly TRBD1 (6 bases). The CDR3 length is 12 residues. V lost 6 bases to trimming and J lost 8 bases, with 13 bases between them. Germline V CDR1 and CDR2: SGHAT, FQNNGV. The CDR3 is CASRPTGLGYTF. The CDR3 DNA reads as TGTGCCAGCAGACCTACAGGGTTGGGCTACACCTTC.

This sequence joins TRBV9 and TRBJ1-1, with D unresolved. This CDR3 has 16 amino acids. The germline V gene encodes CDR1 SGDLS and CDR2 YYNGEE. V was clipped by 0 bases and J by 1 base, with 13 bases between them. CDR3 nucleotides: TGTGCCAGCAGCGTAGATTTGCCGGGAACGAACACTGAAGCTTTCTTT. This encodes CASSVDLPGTNTEAFF.

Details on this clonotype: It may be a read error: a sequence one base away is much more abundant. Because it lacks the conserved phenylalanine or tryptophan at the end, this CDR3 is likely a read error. The CDR3: CATSRDLAGGETQYL. CDR3 DNA sequence: TGTGCCACCAGCAGAGATCTGGCGGGAGGGGAGACCCAGTACCTC. The chain carries TRBV15 and TRBJ2-5, with TRBD2 matching over 9 bases. The CDR3 spans 15 residues. Losses at the gene ends were 0 bases for V and 5 bases for J; bases not matched to a gene: 4. The germline V gene has CDR1 LNHNV and CDR2 YYDKDF (reference sequence).